This T cell receptor beta chain was profiled in a study of CD8 T cells in ankylosing spondylitis. There are a few counts of this clonotype. Germline V gene lookup returns CDR1 SGHAT and CDR2 FQNNGV. CDR3 length: 18 amino acids. The junction had 3 bases not matched to a gene; V was cut back by 2 bases and J by 2 bases. TCRdb re-called the 5' RACE reads with MiXCR, one entry per CDR3 protein. The sample includes 340,000 or so distinct CDR3 sequences, roughly 14% of them seen just once. The clonotype comes from a male donor with ankylosing spondylitis or in good health (not recorded which). The chain has TRBV11-2 and TRBJ2-1; 16 bases line up with TRBD2. The sample was blood, either unsorted or a sorted T cell fraction (not recorded which). CDR3 sequence (DNA): TGTGCCAGCAGCTTACGTGGGACTAGCGGGAGGGCCTACAATGAGCAGTTCTTC. Its translation: CASSLRGTSGRAYNEQFF.